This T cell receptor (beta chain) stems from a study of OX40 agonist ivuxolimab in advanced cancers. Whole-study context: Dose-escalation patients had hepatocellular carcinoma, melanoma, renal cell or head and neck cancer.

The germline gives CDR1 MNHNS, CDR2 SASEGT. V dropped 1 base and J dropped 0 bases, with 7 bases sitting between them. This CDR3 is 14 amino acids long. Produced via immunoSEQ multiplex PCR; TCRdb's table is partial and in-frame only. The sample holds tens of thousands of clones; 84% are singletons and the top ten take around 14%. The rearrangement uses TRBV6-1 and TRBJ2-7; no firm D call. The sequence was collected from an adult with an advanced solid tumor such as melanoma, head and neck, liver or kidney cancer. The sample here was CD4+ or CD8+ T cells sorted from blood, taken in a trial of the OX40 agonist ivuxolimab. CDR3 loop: CASSEVVSSYEQYF. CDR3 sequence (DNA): TGTGCCAGCAGTGAAGTGGTCAGCTCCTACGAGCAGTACTTC.